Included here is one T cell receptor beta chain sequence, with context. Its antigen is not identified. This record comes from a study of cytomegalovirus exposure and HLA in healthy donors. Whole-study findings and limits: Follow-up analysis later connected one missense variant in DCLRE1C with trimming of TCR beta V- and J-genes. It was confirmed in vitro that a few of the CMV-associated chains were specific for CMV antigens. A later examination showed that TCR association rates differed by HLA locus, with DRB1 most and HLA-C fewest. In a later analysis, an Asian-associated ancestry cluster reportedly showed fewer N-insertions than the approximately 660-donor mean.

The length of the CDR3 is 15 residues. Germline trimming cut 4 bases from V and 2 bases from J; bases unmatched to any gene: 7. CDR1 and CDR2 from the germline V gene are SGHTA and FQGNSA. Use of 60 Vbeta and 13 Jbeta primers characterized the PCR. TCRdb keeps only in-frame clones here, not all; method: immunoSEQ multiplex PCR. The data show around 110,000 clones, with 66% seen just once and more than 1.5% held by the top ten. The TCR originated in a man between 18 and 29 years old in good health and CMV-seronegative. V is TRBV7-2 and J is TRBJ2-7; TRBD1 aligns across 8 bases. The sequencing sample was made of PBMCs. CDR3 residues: CASSSDRGPPYEQYF. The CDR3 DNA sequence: TGTGCCAGCAGCTCCGACAGGGGTCCACCCTACGAGCAGTACTTC.